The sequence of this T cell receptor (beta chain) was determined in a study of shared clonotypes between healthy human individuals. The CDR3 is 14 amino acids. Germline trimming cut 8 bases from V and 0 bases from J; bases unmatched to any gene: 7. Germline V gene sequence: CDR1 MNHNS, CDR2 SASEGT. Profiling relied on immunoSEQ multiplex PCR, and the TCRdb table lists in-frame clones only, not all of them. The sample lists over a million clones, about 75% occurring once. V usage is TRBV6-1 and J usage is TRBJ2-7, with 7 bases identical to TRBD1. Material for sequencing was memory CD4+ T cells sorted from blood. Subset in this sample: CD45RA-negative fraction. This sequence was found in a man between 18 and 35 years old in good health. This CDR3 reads CASGVRDSSYEQYF. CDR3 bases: TGTGCCAGCGGCGTAAGGGACAGCTCCTACGAGCAGTACTTC.